Reported below is one TCR beta chain. The data belong to a study of T cell responses to AZD1222 COVID-19 vaccine. CDR1 is MRHNA, CDR2 SNTAGT, per germline. The CDR3 runs 16 residues. With V trimmed by 2 bases and J by 4 bases, 0 bases remained unmatched. The repertoire was sequenced with immunoSEQ multiplex PCR; TCRdb's copy has only in-frame clones and lacks some. The sample lists some 120,000 clones, roughly 91% seen once, with almost 4.5% in the top ten. The material was peripheral blood, obtained on day 0 of AZD1222 vaccination. The chain is built from TRBV6-4 and TRBJ2-3; 16 nucleotides agree with TRBD2. The clonotype comes from an adult in good health. The CDR3 is CASSDGTSGGADTQYF. CDR3 nucleotide sequence: TGTGCCAGCAGTGACGGGACTAGCGGGGGGGCAGATACGCAGTATTTT.